Below, one T cell receptor beta chain is given with its context. The entry originates in a study of OX40 agonist ivuxolimab in advanced cancers. Study-level background: Partial responses were seen in three patients, one with hepatocellular carcinoma and two with cutaneous melanoma.

There are 15 residues in the CDR3. In germline, CDR1 is SEHNR, CDR2 FQNEAQ (reference sequence). This table comes from immunoSEQ multiplex PCR, and its TCRdb copy is limited to in-frame clones, with some not included. Here the sample spans about 93,000 clones, 90% to 95% being singletons. The V call is TRBV7-9, the J call TRBJ2-5; D might be TRBD1 (5 bases). The better agreement between TRBJ2-7 and the DNA end casts doubt on the J call. The TCR originated in an adult with an advanced solid tumor such as melanoma, head and neck, liver or kidney cancer. This specimen consisted of CD4+ or CD8+ T cells sorted from blood, obtained in a trial of the OX40 agonist ivuxolimab. CDR3 nucleotides: TGTGCCAGCAGCTTCCAGGGTGTCCGAACCTACGAGCAGTACTTC. Translation: CASSFQGVRTYEQYF.